This T cell receptor (beta chain) was captured in a study of T cell responses to AZD1222 COVID-19 vaccine. Produced via immunoSEQ multiplex PCR; TCRdb's table is partial and in-frame only. The sample carries about 64,000 clones, about 93% recorded once. The germline V gene has CDR1 LNHDA and CDR2 SQIVND (reference sequence). The CDR3 is made up of 15 amino acids. V shed 5 bases, J shed 6 bases, and the junction held 9 bases outside the gene matches. General observations from the study: It should be noted that donors were predominantly white British and more often female, and clonal diversity was possibly underestimated.

With respect to this clone: Its antigen remains unknown.

The chain joins TRBV19 to TRBJ2-1; 8 bases are a match to TRBD2. This specimen was peripheral blood, taken 28 days after the second dose of the MenACWY control vaccine. The TCR was taken from an adult who received the MenACWY meningococcal vaccine as a control. The CDR3 is CASSAASGSPNEQFF. The CDR3, as DNA: TGTGCCAGTAGTGCGGCTAGCGGGTCTCCCAATGAGCAGTTCTTC.